This T cell receptor (beta chain) was captured in a study of blood T cells in healthy people across ages. Study context: With template switching, about one barcoded beta molecule was captured per two T cells.

It was with a sample-barcoded 5' primer and a J-beta primer mix that a second PCR of roughly 6 to 11 cycles was run. TCRdb re-called the 5' RACE reads through MiXCR, storing one row per CDR3 protein. This table has 1,500,000 or so distinct CDR3 sequences, approximately 39% appearing once. This CDR3 is 13 amino acids long. Trimming took 10 bases from V and 4 from J, leaving 14 bases between them. Germline V gene data show CDR1 as SGHAT and CDR2 as FQNNGV. Specimen: blood. The genes are TRBV11-2 and TRBJ2-1, with D tentatively TRBD2 (5 bases). The origin of this receptor is a woman between 18 and 29 years old in good health. The CDR3 region is CATREGLYNEQFF. The CDR3 DNA reads TGTGCCACCCGAGAGGGCTTATACAATGAGCAGTTCTTC.